The 3 T cell receptor beta chains presented below share a single source sample, sequenced in a study of shared clonotypes between healthy human individuals. Clones were sequenced by immunoSEQ multiplex PCR, and TCRdb holds only the in-frame ones, with some missing. The data contain roughly 500,000 clones, roughly 95% of them seen just once; the ten biggest clones take up approximately 0.06%. Specimen: naive CD4+ T cells sorted from blood. Subset in this sample: CD45RA+ positively selected. The receptors derive from a woman in her twenties or thirties in good health.

The rearrangement links TRBV14 to TRBJ2-3; D unclear. The CDR3 totals 14 residues. Germline CDR1 is SGHDN and CDR2 is FVKESK. V was trimmed by 5 bases and J by 2 bases, leaving 11 bases between them. CDR3 sequence: CASSVRLHTDTQYF. In DNA, the CDR3 is TGTGCCAGCAGCGTACGGCTGCACACAGATACGCAGTATTTT.

V usage is TRBV21-1 and J usage is TRBJ2-5; the table's D call TRBD2 went unverified against the DNA. TRBV21-1 is a pseudogene locus. The CDR3 runs to 17 residues. In nucleotides, the CDR3 is TGTGCCAGCAGGGAAAAAACGCCGGGGACTCGAGGGGAGACCCAGTACTTC. It codes for CASREKTPGTRGETQYF.

This clone was detected only once. The gene calls are TRBV5-8 and TRBJ2-7; tentative D call: TRBD1 (5 bases). This CDR3 has 13 amino acids. The germline V gene encodes CDR1 SGHTS and CDR2 YDEGEE. V was pared by 4 bases and J by 5 bases, with 13 bases between. The CDR3 here is CASSHGRANEQYF. CDR3 nucleotide sequence: TGTGCCAGCAGCCACGGCAGGGCAAACGAGCAGTACTTC.